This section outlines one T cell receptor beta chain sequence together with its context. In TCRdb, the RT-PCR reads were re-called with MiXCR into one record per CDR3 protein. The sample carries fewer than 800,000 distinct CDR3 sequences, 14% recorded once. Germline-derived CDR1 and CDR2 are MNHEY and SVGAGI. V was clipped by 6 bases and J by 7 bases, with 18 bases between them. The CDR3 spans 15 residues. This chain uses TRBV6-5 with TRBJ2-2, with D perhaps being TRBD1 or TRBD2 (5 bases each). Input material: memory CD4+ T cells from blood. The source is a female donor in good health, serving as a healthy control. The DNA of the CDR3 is TGTGCCAGCAGGACCGGGACGGGTGAAATCGGGGAGCTGTTTTTT. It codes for CASRTGTGEIGELFF.